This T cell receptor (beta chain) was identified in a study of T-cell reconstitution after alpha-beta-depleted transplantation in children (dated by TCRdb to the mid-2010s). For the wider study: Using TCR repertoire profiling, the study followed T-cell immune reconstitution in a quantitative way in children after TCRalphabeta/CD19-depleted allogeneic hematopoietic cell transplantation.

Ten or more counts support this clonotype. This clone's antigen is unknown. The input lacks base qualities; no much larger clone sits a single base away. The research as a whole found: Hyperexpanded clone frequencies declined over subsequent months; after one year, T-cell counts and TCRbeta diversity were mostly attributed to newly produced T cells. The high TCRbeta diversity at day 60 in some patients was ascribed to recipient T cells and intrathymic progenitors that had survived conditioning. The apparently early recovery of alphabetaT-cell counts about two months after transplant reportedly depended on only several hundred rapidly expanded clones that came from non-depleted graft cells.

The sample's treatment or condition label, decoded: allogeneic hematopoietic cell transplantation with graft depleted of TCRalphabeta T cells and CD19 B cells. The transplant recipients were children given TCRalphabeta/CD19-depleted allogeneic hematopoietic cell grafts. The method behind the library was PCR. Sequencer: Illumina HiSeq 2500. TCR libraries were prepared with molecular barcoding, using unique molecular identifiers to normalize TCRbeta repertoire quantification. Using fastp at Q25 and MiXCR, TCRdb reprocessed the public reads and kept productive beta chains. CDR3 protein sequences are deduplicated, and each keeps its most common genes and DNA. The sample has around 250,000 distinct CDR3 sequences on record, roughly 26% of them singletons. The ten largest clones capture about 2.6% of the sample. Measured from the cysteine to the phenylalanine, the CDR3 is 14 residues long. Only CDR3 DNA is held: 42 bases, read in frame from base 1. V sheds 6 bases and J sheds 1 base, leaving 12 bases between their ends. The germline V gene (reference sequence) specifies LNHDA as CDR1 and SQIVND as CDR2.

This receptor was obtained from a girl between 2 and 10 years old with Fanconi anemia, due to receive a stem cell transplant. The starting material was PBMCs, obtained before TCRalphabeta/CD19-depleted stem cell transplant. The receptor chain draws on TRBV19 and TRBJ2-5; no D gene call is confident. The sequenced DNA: TGTGCCAGTAGGGGTAAGGGATTCCAAGAGACCCAGTACTTC. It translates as CASRGKGFQETQYF. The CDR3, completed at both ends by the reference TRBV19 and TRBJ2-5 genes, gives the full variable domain DGGITQSPKYLFRKEGQNVTLSCEQNLNHDAMYWYRQDPGQGLRLIYYSQIVNDFQKGDIAEGYSVSREKKESFPLTVTSAQKNPTAFYLCASRGKGFQETQYFGPGTRLLVL.